The clone carrying this T cell receptor (beta chain) was detected ten times or more. What it recognizes is unknown. This CDR3 region has 15 residues. V lost 0 bases and J lost 6, with 15 bases in between. Germline assignment: CDR1 SEHNR and CDR2 FQNEAQ (reference sequence). The sample comes from a study of liver allograft versus peripheral blood T cells. Study as a whole: The authors compared T cell receptor repertoires in transplanted livers with those in the peripheral blood of recipients.

Study-wide results and caveats: Inside liver allografts, T cell receptor repertoires reportedly diverged from the repertoires found in peripheral blood.

TCRdb processed the reads anew with MiXCR; each CDR3 protein has one entry. The sample consists of around 3,500 distinct CDR3 sequences, 11% to 15% of them appearing once. This TCR was sampled from a human patient who had a liver transplant. The graft donor may have given rise to some T cells. V and J are TRBV7-9 and TRBJ2-7; D ambiguous. The CDR3 loop reads CASSLATVGYSEQYF. CDR3 bases: TGTGCCAGCAGCTTAGCGACGGTGGGATATTCCGAGCAGTACTTC.